This entry features one T cell receptor (beta chain) sequence. This sample is drawn from a study of blood T cell repertoires in COVID-19. TCRdb's copy holds only in-frame clones and misses some; the assay was immunoSEQ multiplex PCR. The sample consists of roughly 72,000 clones, around 90% of them appearing once. Trimming took 5 bases from V and 7 from J; bases not matched to a gene: 7. Per the germline V gene, CDR1 is SGHTA and CDR2 is FQGNSA. CDR3 length: 15 residues. The source material was peripheral blood. This receptor was taken from a human donor in a cohort sampled during active COVID-19. The chain couples TRBV7-2 to TRBJ2-1, with TRBD1 identical over 11 bases. The DNA for the CDR3 is TGTGCCAGCAGCCCAGGACAGGGGGCGAGGAATGAGCAGTTCTTC. Amino acids: CASSPGQGARNEQFF. The full variable domain, in which reference TRBV7-2 and TRBJ2-1 provide the parts outside the CDR3, is GAGVSQSPSNKVTEKGKDVELRCDPISGHTALYWYRQSLGQGLEFLIYFQGNSAPDKSGLPSDRFSAERTGGSVSTLTIQRTQQEDSAVYLCASSPGQGARNEQFFGPGTRLTVL.